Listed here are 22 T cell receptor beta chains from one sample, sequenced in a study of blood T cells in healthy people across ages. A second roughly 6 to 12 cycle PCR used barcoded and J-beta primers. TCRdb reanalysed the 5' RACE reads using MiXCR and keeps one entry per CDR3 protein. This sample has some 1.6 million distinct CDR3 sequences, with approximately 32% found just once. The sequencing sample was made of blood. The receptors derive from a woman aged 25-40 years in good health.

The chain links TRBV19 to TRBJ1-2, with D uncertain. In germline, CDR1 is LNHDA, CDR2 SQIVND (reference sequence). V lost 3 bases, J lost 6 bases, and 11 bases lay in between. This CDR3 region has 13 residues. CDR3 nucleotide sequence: TGTGCCAGTAGTATTGGGCAGGCCGATGGCTACACCTTC. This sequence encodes CASSIGQADGYTF. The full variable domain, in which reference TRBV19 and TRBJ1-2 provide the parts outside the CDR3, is DGGITQSPKYLFRKEGQNVTLSCEQNLNHDAMYWYRQDPGQGLRLIYYSQIVNDFQKGDIAEGYSVSREKKESFPLTVTSAQKNPTAFYLCASSIGQADGYTFGSGTRLTVV.

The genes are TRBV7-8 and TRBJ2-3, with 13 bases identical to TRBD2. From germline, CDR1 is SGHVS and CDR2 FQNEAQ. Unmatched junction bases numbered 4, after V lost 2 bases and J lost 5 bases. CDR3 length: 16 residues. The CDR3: CASSLQLAGGRDTQYF. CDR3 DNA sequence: TGTGCCAGCAGCTTACAACTAGCGGGGGGGAGAGATACGCAGTATTTT.

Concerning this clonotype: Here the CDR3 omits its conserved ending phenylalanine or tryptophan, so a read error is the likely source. The CDR3 nucleotides read TGCGCCAGCAGCCAAGAATCCGGGCTCCGCTGGGGTGGGAATGAGCAGTTCGTC. Translation gives CASSQESGLRWGGNEQFV. V is TRBV4-1 and J is TRBJ2-1; no definite D call. The germline V and J ends were trimmed by 0 bases and 7 bases, with 22 bases remaining between them. The CDR3 extends over 18 amino acids. The germline V gene encodes CDR1 MGHRA and CDR2 YSYEKL.

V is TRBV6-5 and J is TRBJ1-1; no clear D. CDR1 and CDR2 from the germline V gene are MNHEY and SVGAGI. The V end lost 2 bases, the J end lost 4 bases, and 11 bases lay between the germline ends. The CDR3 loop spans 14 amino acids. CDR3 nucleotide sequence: TGTGCCAGCAGTTACCTTGCCCGCGGCACTGAAGCTTTCTTT. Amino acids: CASSYLARGTEAFF.

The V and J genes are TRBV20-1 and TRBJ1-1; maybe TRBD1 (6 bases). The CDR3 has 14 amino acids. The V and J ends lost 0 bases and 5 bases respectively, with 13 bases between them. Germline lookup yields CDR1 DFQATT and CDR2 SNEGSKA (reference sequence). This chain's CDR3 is CSARDPGARTEAFF. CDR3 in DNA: TGCAGTGCTAGAGATCCAGGGGCCCGAACTGAAGCTTTCTTT.

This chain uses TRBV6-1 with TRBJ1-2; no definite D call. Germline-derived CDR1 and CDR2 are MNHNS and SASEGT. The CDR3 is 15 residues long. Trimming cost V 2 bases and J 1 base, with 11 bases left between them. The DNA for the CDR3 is TGTGCCAGCAGTGAAAGTGTTGGCAGTAACTATGGCTACACCTTC. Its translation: CASSESVGSNYGYTF.

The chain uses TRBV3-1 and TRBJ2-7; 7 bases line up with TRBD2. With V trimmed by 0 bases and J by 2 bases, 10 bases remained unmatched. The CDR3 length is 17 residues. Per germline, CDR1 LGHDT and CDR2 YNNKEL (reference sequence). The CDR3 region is CASSQDPRLAKPYEQYF. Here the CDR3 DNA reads TGTGCCAGCAGCCAAGATCCTCGACTAGCCAAACCCTACGAGCAGTACTTC.

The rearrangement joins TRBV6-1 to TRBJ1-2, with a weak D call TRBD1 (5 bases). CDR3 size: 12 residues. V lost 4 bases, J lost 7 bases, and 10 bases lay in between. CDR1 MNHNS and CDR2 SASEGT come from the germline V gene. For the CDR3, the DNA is TGTGCCAGCAGTGCAAAGGGGTTTGGCTACACCTTC. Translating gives CASSAKGFGYTF.

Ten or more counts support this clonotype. CDR3 sequence reads: CASSEDGYEQYF. CDR3 nucleotide sequence: TGTGCCAGCAGCGAGGACGGATACGAGCAGTACTTC. The chain recombines TRBV9 with TRBJ2-7; D not resolved. Trimming pared 3 bases from V and 4 bases from J, leaving 8 bases between. CDR3 length: 12 residues. The germline V gene has CDR1 SGDLS and CDR2 YYNGEE.

DNA of the CDR3: TGTGCCAGCAGCTTGGCCACGCAGGGGGACACAGATACGCAGTATTTT. Its protein product is CASSLATQGDTDTQYF. The chain recombines TRBV5-6 with TRBJ2-3; 7 positions match TRBD1. The V and J ends lost 0 bases and 2 bases, in that order; junction bases with no gene match: 6. Germline values: CDR1 SGHDT, CDR2 YYEEEE. The CDR3 length is 16 residues.

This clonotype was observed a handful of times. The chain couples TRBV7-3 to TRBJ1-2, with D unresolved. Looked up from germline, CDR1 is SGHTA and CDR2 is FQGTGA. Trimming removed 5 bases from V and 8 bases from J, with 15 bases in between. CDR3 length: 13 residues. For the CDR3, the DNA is TGTGCCAGCAGCCGCAGCCCTCAGGAGGGCTACACCTTC. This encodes CASSRSPQEGYTF.

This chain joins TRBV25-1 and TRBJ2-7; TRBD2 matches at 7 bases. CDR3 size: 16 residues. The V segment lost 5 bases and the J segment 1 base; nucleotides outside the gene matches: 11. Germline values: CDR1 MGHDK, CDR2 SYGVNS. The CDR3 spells CASSPRGEGRSYEQYF. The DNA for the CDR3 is TGTGCCAGCAGTCCCCGTGGGGAGGGAAGGTCCTACGAGCAGTACTTC.

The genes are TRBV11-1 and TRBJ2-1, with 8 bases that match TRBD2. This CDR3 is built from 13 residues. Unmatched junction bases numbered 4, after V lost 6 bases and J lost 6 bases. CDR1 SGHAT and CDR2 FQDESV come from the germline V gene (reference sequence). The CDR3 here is CASRFSGSNEQFF. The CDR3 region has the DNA TGTGCCAGCAGATTCAGCGGGAGCAATGAGCAGTTCTTC.

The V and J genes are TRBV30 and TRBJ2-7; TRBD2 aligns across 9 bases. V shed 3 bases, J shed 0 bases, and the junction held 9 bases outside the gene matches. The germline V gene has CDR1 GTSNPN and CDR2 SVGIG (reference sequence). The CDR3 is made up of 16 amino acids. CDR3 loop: CAWRAVSGSPSYEQYF. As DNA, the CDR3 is TGTGCCTGGAGGGCTGTTAGCGGGAGCCCCTCCTACGAGCAGTACTTC.

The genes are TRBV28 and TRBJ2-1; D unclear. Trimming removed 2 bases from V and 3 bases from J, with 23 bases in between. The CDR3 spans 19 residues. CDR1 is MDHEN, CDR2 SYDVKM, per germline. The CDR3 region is CASSLETALGAPRYNEQFF. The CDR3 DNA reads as TGTGCCAGCAGTTTAGAGACCGCCCTTGGCGCACCACGCTACAATGAGCAGTTCTTC.

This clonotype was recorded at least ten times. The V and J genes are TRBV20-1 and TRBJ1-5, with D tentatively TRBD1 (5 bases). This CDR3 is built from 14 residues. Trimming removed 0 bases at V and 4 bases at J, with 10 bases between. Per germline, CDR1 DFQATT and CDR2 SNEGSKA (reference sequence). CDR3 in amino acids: CSARDRGGNQPQHF. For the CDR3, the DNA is TGCAGTGCTAGAGATCGGGGGGGGAATCAGCCCCAGCATTTT.

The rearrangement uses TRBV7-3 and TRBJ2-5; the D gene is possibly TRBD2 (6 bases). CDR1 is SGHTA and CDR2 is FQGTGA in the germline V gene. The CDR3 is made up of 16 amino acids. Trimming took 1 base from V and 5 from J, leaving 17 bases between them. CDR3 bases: TGTGCCAGCAGCTTAATTGGGGACTTACCAGGGGAGACCCAGTACTTC. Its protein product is CASSLIGDLPGETQYF.

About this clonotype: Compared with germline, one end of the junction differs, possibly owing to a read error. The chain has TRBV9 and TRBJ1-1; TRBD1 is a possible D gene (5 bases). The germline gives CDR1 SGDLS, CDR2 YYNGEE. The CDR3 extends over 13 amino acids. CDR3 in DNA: TGTGCCAGCGGCGTGGGGGGGAACACTGAAGCTTTCTTT. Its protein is CASGVGGNTEAFF.

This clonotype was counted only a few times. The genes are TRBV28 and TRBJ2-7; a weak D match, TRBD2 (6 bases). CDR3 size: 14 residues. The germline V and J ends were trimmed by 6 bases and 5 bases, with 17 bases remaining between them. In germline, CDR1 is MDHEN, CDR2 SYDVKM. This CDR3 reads CASRRGDPTNEQYF. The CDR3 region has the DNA TGTGCCAGCAGACGCGGGGACCCCACTAACGAGCAGTACTTC.

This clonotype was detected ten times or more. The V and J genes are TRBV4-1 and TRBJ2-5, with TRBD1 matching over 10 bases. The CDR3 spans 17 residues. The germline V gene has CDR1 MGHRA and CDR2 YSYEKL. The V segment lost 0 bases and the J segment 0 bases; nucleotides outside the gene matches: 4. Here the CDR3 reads CASSQDMGQGYQETQYF. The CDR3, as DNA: TGCGCCAGCAGCCAAGATATGGGACAGGGGTACCAAGAGACCCAGTACTTC.

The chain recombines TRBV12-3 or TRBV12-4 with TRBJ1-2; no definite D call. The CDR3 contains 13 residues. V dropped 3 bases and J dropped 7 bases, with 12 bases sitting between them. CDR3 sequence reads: CASSFEGLSGYTF. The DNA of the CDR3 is TGTGCCAGCAGTTTTGAGGGTCTCTCTGGCTACACCTTC.

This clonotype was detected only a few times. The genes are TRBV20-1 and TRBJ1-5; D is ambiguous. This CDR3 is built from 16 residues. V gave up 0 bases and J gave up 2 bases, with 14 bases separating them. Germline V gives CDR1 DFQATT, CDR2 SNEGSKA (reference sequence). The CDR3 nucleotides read TGCAGTGCTAGAGATTTTCCAAGAACAGGCAATCAGCCCCAGCATTTT. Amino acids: CSARDFPRTGNQPQHF.